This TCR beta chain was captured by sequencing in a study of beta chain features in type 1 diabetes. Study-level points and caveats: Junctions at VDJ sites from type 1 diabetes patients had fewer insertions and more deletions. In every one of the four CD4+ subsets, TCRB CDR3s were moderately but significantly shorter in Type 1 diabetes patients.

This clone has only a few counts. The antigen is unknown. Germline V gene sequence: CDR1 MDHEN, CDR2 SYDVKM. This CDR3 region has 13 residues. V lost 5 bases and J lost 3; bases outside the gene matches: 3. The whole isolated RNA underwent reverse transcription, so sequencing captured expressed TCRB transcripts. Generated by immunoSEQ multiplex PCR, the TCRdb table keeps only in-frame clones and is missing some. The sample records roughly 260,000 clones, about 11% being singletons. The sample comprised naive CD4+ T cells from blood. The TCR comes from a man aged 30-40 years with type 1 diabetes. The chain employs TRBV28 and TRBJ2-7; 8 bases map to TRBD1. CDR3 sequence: CASSLTGGYEQYF. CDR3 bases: TGTGCCAGCAGTCTCACAGGGGGCTACGAGCAGTACTTC. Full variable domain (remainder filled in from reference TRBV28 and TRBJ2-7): DVKVTQSSRYLVKRTGEKVFLECVQDMDHENMFWYRQDPGLGLRLIYFSYDVKMKEKGDIPEGYSVSREKKERFSLILESASTNQTSMYLCASSLTGGYEQYFGPGTRLTVT.